This T cell receptor (beta chain) was obtained from a study of CD8+CD57+ T cells in acquired aplastic anemia. Looking at the study overall: Sorted CD4+ and CD8+ cells yielded DNA averaging around 3.5 ug.

It was patients with CD8+CD57+ cell expansion by flow cytometry who were chosen for sequencing. Blood came from patients not yet given any therapy. Genomic DNA provided the template from which TCR beta VDJ and CDR3 profiles were obtained. A single record per CDR3 protein comes from TCRdb applying MiXCR to the reads. The sample shows around 200,000 distinct CDR3 sequences, 65% of them seen only once. The V end was cut by 3 bases, the J end by 9 bases, with 11 bases between. CDR3 length: 12 residues. CDR1 and CDR2 (germline): SGHDN, FVKESK. At least ten counts were recorded for this clonotype. What it binds is unknown. This clone may be a read error of a much larger clone one base away. The study's findings and limits: Patients and controls were found to share roughly 31 CD8+ CDR3 sequences.

The receptor was derived from a human donor with aplastic anemia. Material for sequencing was sorted CD4+, CD8+, or CD8+CD57+ T cells (not recorded which) from PBMCs. V and J are TRBV14 and TRBJ1-1; possibly TRBD1 for D (6 bases). The CDR3 bases are TGTGCCAGCAGCCAGAACAGGGCTAAAGCTTTCTTT. It yields the protein CASSQNRAKAFF.